This T cell receptor beta chain was captured in a study of Ad26.COV2.S vaccination and SARS-CoV-2 variants (dated by TCRdb to the early 2020s). Regarding the study in general: The specificity and breadth of SARS-CoV-2-reactive T cell receptors after Ad26.COV2.S vaccination were assessed by TCRbeta repertoire sequencing. A total of around 32 samples were included in the TCR-sequenced set, comprising some 20 Ad26.COV2.S vaccine recipients, 5 placebo recipients and 8 SARS-CoV-2 convalescent individuals.

This clone was observed a single time. Its specific antigen is unknown. Base quality data are lacking; no much larger clone is found one base away. The sample's time point label, decoded: individuals recovered from natural SARS-CoV-2 infection. The immunoSEQ Assay was the method used to sequence TCRbeta CDR3 regions. After extraction, genomic DNA underwent amplification by bias-controlled multiplex PCR, followed by high-throughput sequencing. From the authors' description of their analysis: To quantify the absolute abundance of every unique TCRbeta CDR3 region, sequences were collapsed and filtered. T cell fraction was estimated by normalizing TCRbeta template counts to usable DNA, with usable DNA measured through amplification of reference genes found in all nucleated cells. Repertoire TCRs were annotated as SARS-CoV-2-specific by exact matching of V gene, CDR3 amino acid sequence and J gene to a known reactive TCR set. MIRA supplied the reference SARS-CoV-2 TCR set, which was filtered for enrichment in COVID-19-positive ImmuneCODE repertoires so that public or cross-reactive TCRs were removed. Using the MIRA antigens, annotated TCRs were further analysed by specific ORF or by position within an ORF. Depth was the summed frequency of annotated unique rearrangements, while breadth was defined as annotated unique rearrangements over total unique productive rearrangements. Two-sided Wilcoxon rank-sum tests were used to compare TCR breadth between groups. The table was pulled from immuneACCESS by TCRdb, which kept in-frame rearrangements only. Such tables lose some clones; where checked, under half of the loss comes from unresolved V genes, and the rest has no known cause. That table is the source of V, J and clone size, and D and trimming were worked out from the DNA. Across this sample there are over 110,000 clones, with about nine tenths seen only once. 4.5% to 6% of the sample comes from the top ten.

Beyond this particular receptor, the publication reports: After vaccination, spike-specific CD8+ and CD4+ T cell responses were reported to show substantial breadth. Comparable non-spike TCR breadth was observed between vaccine and placebo recipients, consistent with only spike being contained in the vaccine. According to the authors, total T cell responses may have been underestimated by the TCR breadth and depth analyses. Ad26.COV2.S recipients had higher spike-specific TCR breadth than placebo recipients (P = 0.0014).

Sequencing was performed on peripheral blood, taken after recovery from COVID-19. The sequence was collected from a human donor who had recovered from COVID-19.

CDR3 reads: CASSLDLSVGPDEQYF. The DNA sequence follows: TGTGCCAGCAGCTTAGACCTCTCGGTGGGCCCTGACGAGCAGTACTTC. This chain is built from TRBV11-2 and TRBJ2-7, with the D segment identity uncertain. A distance of 17 bases separates the germline ends of V and J, which lose 0 bases and 5 bases respectively. The CDR3 sequence holds 16 residues, the cysteine and phenylalanine included. The only DNA kept is the CDR3, 48 bases in frame from the first base. Looking up the germline V gene yields CDR1 SGHAT and CDR2 FQNNGV.